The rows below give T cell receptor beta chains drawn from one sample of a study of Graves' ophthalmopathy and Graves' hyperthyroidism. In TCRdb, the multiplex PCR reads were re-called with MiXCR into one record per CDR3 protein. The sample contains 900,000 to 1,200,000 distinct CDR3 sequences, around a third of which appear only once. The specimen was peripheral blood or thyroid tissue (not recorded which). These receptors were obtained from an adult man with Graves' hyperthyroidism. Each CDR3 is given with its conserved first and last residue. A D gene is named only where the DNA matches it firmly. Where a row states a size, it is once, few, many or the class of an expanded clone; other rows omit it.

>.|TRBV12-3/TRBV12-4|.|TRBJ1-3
CASSRVNTIYF
TGTGCCAGCAGTCGGGTGAACACCATATATTTT
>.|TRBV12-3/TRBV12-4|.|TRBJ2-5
CASSLWGDQETQYF
TGTGCCAGCAGTTTATGGGGCGACCAAGAGACCCAGTACTTC
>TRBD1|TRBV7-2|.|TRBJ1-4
CASSVVGTGATNEKLFF
TGTGCCAGCAGCGTTGTAGGGACAGGGGCAACTAATGAAAAACTGTTTTTT
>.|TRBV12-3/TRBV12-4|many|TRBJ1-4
CASSYRQWDEKLFF
TGTGCCAGCAGTTATCGACAGTGGGATGAAAAACTGTTTTTT
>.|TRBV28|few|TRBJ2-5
CASSSRGSETQYF
TGTGCCAGCAGCAGCCGGGGATCGGAGACCCAGTACTTC
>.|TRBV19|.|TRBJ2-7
CASSNLGKGNYEQYF
TGTGCCAGTAGTAACTTAGGGAAGGGGAACTACGAGCAGTACTTC
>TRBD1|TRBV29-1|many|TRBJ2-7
CSVTGTGVTYEQYF
TGCAGCGTAACCGGGACAGGGGTAACCTACGAGCAGTACTTC
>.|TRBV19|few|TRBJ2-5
CASSSDSPETQYF
TGTGCCAGCAGTTCCGACAGCCCAGAGACCCAGTACTTC
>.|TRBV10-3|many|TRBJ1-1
CATGGSDTEAFF
TGTGCCACCGGGGGTTCGGACACTGAAGCTTTCTTT
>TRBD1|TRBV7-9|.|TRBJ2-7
CASNRAWTGDSYEQYF
TGTGCCAGCAACCGGGCGTGGACAGGGGATTCCTACGAGCAGTACTTC
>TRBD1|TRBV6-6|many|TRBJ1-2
CASSVPKRDSYGYTF
TGTGCCAGCAGTGTACCGAAGAGGGACAGCTATGGCTACACCTTC
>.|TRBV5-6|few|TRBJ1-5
CASSFGDLNQPQHF
TGTGCCAGCAGCTTCGGGGATCTTAATCAGCCCCAGCATTTT
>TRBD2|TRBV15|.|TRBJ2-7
CATTDAPSGSPYEQYF
TGTGCCACCACCGACGCCCCTAGCGGGAGTCCCTACGAGCAGTACTTC
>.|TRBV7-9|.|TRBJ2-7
CASSPQGTDEQYF
TGTGCCAGCAGTCCCCAGGGGACTGACGAGCAGTACTTC
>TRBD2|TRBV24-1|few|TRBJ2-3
CATSVAGGSDTQYF
TGTGCCACCAGTGTCGCGGGAGGGTCAGATACGCAGTATTTT
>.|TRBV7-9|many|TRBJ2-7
CASTVLGGQYF
TGTGCCAGCACCGTCCTGGGGGGGCAGTACTTC
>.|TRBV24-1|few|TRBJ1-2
CATTDGGYGYTF
TGTGCCACCACGGACGGGGGGTATGGCTACACCTTC
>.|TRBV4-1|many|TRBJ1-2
CASSQDGSLNYGYTF
TGCGCCAGCAGCCAAGACGGCAGCCTTAACTATGGCTACACCTTC
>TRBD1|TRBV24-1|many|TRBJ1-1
CATSDATGGNTEAFF
TGTGCCACCAGTGACGCGACAGGGGGCAACACTGAAGCTTTCTTT
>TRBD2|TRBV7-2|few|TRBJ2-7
CASSYFSGNEQYF
TGTGCCAGCAGCTACTTTAGCGGGAACGAGCAGTACTTC
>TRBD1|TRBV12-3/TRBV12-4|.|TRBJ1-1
CASQTGAGSIAFF
TGTGCCAGCCAGACAGGGGCCGGATCCATAGCTTTCTTT
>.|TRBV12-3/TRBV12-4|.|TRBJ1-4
CASSPKEGGREKLFF
TGTGCCAGCAGTCCTAAAGAGGGGGGACGCGAAAAACTGTTTTTT
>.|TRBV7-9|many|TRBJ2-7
CASSLVGSVYEQYF
TGTGCCAGCAGCTTAGTAGGGTCTGTCTACGAGCAGTACTTC
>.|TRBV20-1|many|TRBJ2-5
CSPQVASEETQYF
TGCAGCCCCCAGGTGGCTAGCGAAGAGACCCAGTACTTC
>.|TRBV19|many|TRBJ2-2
CASSEQKNTGELFF
TGTGCCAGTAGCGAACAGAAAAACACCGGGGAGCTGTTTTTT
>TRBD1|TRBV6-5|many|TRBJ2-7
CASSPEGQTYEQYF
TGTGCCAGCAGCCCCGAGGGACAGACCTACGAGCAGTACTTC